These 17 T cell receptor beta chains originate from one sample sequenced in a study of T cells after yellow fever vaccination. One entry per CDR3 protein results from TCRdb running MiXCR on the 5' RACE reads. The table records a few hundred thousand distinct CDR3 sequences, 6.2% of them present only once. Sequenced material: PBMCs, taken 5 days after the yellow fever booster vaccination. The receptors shown here come from a man aged 25-45 years who received the YFV17D yellow fever vaccine.

The chain has TRBV9 and TRBJ2-3; 7 nucleotides match TRBD1. CDR1 is SGDLS, CDR2 YYNGEE, per germline. V was clipped by 2 bases and J by 2 bases; unmatched bases: 5. This CDR3 contains 15 residues. This CDR3 is CASSVPGQSTDTQYF. The CDR3 nucleotides read TGTGCCAGCAGCGTCCCGGGACAGTCCACAGATACGCAGTATTTT.

This clonotype came up a few times. Written as DNA, the CDR3 is TGTGCCAGCAGTCCATTTGCCAGGCTCGGTACGCAGTATTTT. This encodes CASSPFARLGTQYF. The gene calls are TRBV6-2 or TRBV6-3 and TRBJ2-3, with no clear D. The CDR3 has 14 amino acids. V was trimmed by 5 bases and J by 8 bases, leaving 17 bases between them. CDR1 is MNHEY, CDR2 SVGEGT, per germline.

The chain links TRBV27 to TRBJ1-2; D is unclear. The CDR3 extends over 14 amino acids. Trimming took off 3 bases at V and 4 bases at J, with 12 bases between the two ends. In germline, CDR1 is MNHEY, CDR2 SMNVEV (reference sequence). The CDR3 bases are TGTGCCAGCAGTTTCGGCCAGGCGGGCTATGGCTACACCTTC. This codes for CASSFGQAGYGYTF.

The chain links TRBV18 to TRBJ1-1; no firm D call. Germline-derived CDR1 and CDR2 are KGHSH and LQKENI. Trimming removed 3 bases from V and 3 bases from J, with 14 bases in between. This CDR3 contains 15 residues. CDR3 protein: CASSPARREHTEAFF. The CDR3 bases are TGTGCCAGCTCACCCGCGCGACGGGAGCACACTGAAGCTTTCTTT.

The chain couples TRBV6-1 to TRBJ2-1; weak D call: TRBD2 (6 bases). The CDR3 has 15 residues. Germline-derived CDR1 and CDR2 are MNHNS and SASEGT. The V and J ends lost 4 bases and 7 bases respectively, with 17 bases between them. The CDR3 reads CASSAPGTPWNEQFF. DNA for the CDR3: TGTGCCAGCAGTGCCCCCGGGACTCCCTGGAATGAGCAGTTCTTC.

This chain uses TRBV20-1 with TRBJ2-1; D perhaps matches TRBD2 (5 bases). The ends were cut back, 0 bases at V and 7 bases at J, with 22 bases in the middle. This CDR3 spans 17 amino acids. Per the germline V gene, CDR1 is DFQATT and CDR2 is SNEGSKA (reference sequence). In DNA form, the CDR3 reads TGCAGTGCTAGAGATCCCGTTAGTAGCGCGACCCCGAATGAGCAGTTCTTC. Translating gives CSARDPVSSATPNEQFF.

This clonotype occurred many times. The chain joins TRBV7-2 to TRBJ2-6, with D perhaps TRBD1 (6 bases). The germline gives CDR1 SGHTA, CDR2 FQGNSA. Trimming took off 2 bases at V and 1 base at J, with 12 bases between the two ends. The CDR3 is made up of 17 amino acids. Here the CDR3 reads CASSLLGRGSGANVLTF. CDR3 sequence (DNA): TGTGCCAGCAGCTTATTAGGCAGGGGTTCTGGGGCCAACGTCCTGACTTTC.

This chain links TRBV11-2 with TRBJ2-3; D is tentatively TRBD1 or TRBD2 (5 bases each). Germline loops: CDR1 SGHAT, CDR2 FQNNGV. Trimming pared 7 bases from V and 5 bases from J, leaving 10 bases between. There are 12 residues in the CDR3. CDR3 region: CASNRGVDTQYF. CDR3 sequence (DNA): TGTGCCAGCAACCGGGGCGTAGATACGCAGTATTTT.

The chain joins TRBV6-2 or TRBV6-3 to TRBJ2-1; 7 positions agree with TRBD2. Germline trimming cut 3 bases from V and 6 bases from J; bases unmatched to any gene: 8. CDR1 and CDR2 from the germline V gene are MNHEY and SVGEGT. The CDR3 length is 15 residues. CDR3 nucleotides: TGTGCCAGCAGTTATAGTTGGACTAGGGCCAATGAGCAGTTCTTC. Translating gives CASSYSWTRANEQFF.

This clonotype was observed at least ten times. The chain's CDR3 is CASSPRRDDPYEQYF. CDR3 in DNA: TGCGCCAGCAGCCCCCGGAGGGACGACCCTTACGAGCAGTACTTC. This chain joins TRBV10-2 and TRBJ2-7, with D maybe TRBD2 (6 bases). V lost 6 bases and J lost 4, with 19 bases in between. There are 15 residues in the CDR3. The germline V gene has CDR1 WSHSY and CDR2 SAAADI.

The gene calls are TRBV12-3 or TRBV12-4 and TRBJ2-3; 7 bases agree with TRBD2. The CDR3 consists of 15 residues. V shed 3 bases and J 0 bases; nucleotides not matched to a gene: 3. The CDR3 DNA reads TGTGCCAGCAGTTTCTCCGGGGGGAGCACAGATACGCAGTATTTT. This sequence encodes CASSFSGGSTDTQYF.

In regard to this clonotype: One end of the junction fails to match germline, which may point to a read error. The J gene is TRBJ2-5, the V gene TRBV12-3 or TRBV12-4; 10 bases align to TRBD2. The CDR3 sequence is 18 residues long. The CDR3 nucleotides are TGTGCCAGCTGTTTCTTGGTCGTAGCGGGAGGAGTGGGAGAGACCCAGTACTTC. This gives the protein CASCFLVVAGGVGETQYF.

This clonotype was counted between two and nine times. The chain couples TRBV5-1 to TRBJ2-5; the match to TRBD2 covers 9 bases. V trimming: 0 bases; J trimming: 3 bases; junction bases outside the gene matches: 3. CDR3 length: 15 amino acids. The germline V gene has CDR1 SGHRS and CDR2 YFSETQ. CDR3 amino acids: CASSLVVAGEETQYF. Here the CDR3 DNA reads TGCGCCAGCAGCTTGGTTGTAGCGGGAGAAGAGACCCAGTACTTC.

This clonotype was seen ten or more times. The chain combines TRBV7-6 with TRBJ2-1; no clear D. The CDR3 consists of 16 residues. The germline V gene encodes CDR1 SGHVS and CDR2 FNYEAQ. Deletions cut 0 bases from V and 4 bases from J, with 13 bases between. CDR3: CASSLASISRYNEQFF. CDR3 coding DNA: TGTGCCAGCAGCTTAGCGTCGATTTCTAGGTACAATGAGCAGTTCTTC.

This clonotype was counted a few times. V is TRBV29-1 and J is TRBJ1-2; 9 nucleotides match TRBD1. The junction had 10 bases not matched to a gene; V was cut back by 3 bases and J by 8 bases. This CDR3 has 14 residues. CDR1 SQVTM and CDR2 ANQGSEA come from the germline V gene. CDR3 region: CSVDPRDRAEGYTF. The CDR3 bases are TGCAGCGTTGACCCTCGGGACAGGGCGGAAGGCTACACCTTC.

V and J are TRBV7-9 and TRBJ1-4; D is undetermined. V dropped 0 bases and J dropped 2 bases, with 13 bases sitting between them. Per germline, CDR1 SEHNR and CDR2 FQNEAQ (reference sequence). The CDR3 contains 17 residues. CDR3 in amino acids: CASSLAVGENTNEKLFF. The CDR3 DNA follows: TGTGCCAGCAGCTTAGCTGTTGGGGAGAATACTAATGAAAAACTGTTTTTT.

This clonotype was detected ten times or more. V usage is TRBV28 and J usage is TRBJ2-5, with D perhaps being TRBD1 or TRBD2 (5 bases each). V shed 6 bases and J shed 2 bases, with 13 bases lying between them. The CDR3 totals 14 residues. Germline V gene data show CDR1 as MDHEN and CDR2 as SYDVKM. CDR3 in DNA: TGTGCCAGCAGAGCCGGGACGGTGCAAGAGACCCAGTACTTC. It translates to CASRAGTVQETQYF.